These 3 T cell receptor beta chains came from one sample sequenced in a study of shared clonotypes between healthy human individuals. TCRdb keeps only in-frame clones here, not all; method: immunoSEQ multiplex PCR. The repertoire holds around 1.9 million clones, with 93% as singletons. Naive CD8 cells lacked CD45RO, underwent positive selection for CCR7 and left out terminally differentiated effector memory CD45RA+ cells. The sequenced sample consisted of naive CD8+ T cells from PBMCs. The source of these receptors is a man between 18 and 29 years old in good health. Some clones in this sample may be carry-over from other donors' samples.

In nucleotides, the CDR3 is TGTGCCAGCAGCTTCGGGACAGATAATGAGCAGTTCTTC. Translated: CASSFGTDNEQFF. The chain carries TRBV11-2 and TRBJ2-1, with 7 bases that match TRBD1. Losses at the gene ends were 3 bases for V and 7 bases for J; bases not matched to a gene: 3. This CDR3 is built from 13 residues. Germline-derived CDR1 and CDR2 are SGHAT and FQNNGV. Full variable domain (missing parts from reference TRBV11-2 and TRBJ2-1): EAGVAQSPRYKIIEKRQSVAFWCNPISGHATLYWYQQILGQGPKLLIQFQNNGVVDDSQLPKDRFSAERLKGVDSTLKIQPAKLEDSAVYLCASSFGTDNEQFFGPGTRLTVL.

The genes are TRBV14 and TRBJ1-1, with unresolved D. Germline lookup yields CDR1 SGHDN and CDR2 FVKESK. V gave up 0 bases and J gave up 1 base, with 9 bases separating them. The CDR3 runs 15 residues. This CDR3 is CASSQDSHPNTEAFF. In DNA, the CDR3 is TGTGCCAGCAGCCAAGACTCACATCCGAACACTGAAGCTTTCTTT.

The CDR3 sequence is CASSPLASGGGYTF. DNA of the CDR3: TGTGCCAGCAGCCCCCTTGCCTCTGGGGGGGGCTACACCTTC. The rearrangement uses TRBV7-2 and TRBJ1-2; a weak D match, TRBD1 (5 bases). Germline V gene lookup returns CDR1 SGHTA and CDR2 FQGNSA. Trimming left V 5 bases short and J 8 bases short, with 18 bases between. This CDR3 contains 14 residues.